What follows is one T cell receptor (beta chain) and its context. Repertoires were generated with immunoSEQ multiplex PCR, while TCRdb's copy carries only in-frame clones and drops some. The sample has over 150,000 clones, approximately 85% seen once; the top ten hold approximately 1.1%. These data come from a study of blood T cell repertoires in COVID-19. Trimming cost V 3 bases and J 1 base, with 9 bases left between them. This CDR3 region has 14 residues. Germline V gives CDR1 KGHSH, CDR2 LQKENI. Sequencing was carried out using peripheral blood. This TCR was sampled from a man aged 35-49 years with acute or convalescent COVID-19. The V call is TRBV18, the J call TRBJ1-1; D is ambiguous. The CDR3 nucleotides read TGTGCCAGCTCACCTGCACAGAAGAACACTGAAGCTTTCTTT. Translation: CASSPAQKNTEAFF.